This TCR beta chain was profiled in a study of tumor-infiltrating lymphocytes in primary liver carcinoma. Study context: Those sampled were patients whose primary liver carcinoma was treated by surgical resection.

Study-wide points: Tumor samples exhibited a significantly greater top-250-clone fraction than blood samples (p = 0.039). Unsorted bulk samples meant CD4+ and CD8+ repertoires went uncompared. Whereas tumor region pairs overlapped more, tumor-adjacent and tumor-blood pairs overlapped less.

Looked up from germline, CDR1 is ENHRY and CDR2 is SYGVKD. Trimming stripped 1 base from V and 11 bases from J, with 11 bases between. The CDR3 has 12 amino acids. Unsorted whole blood served as the source of blood RNA, and germline DNA was extracted as well. The template, 500 ng total RNA, yielded TCR beta cDNA made with a constant-region primer. Three-round nested multiplex PCR performed with slightly modified ARM-PCR produced the TCR beta libraries. A C-beta reverse primer was combined with TRBV1-TRBV30 forward primers in the first two PCR rounds, and each round had 10 cycles. TCRdb redid the calling of the multiplex PCR reads with MiXCR, one entry per CDR3 protein. The table records almost 200,000 distinct CDR3 sequences, 65% of them present only once. As regards this clonotype: Antigen: not known. A much larger clone lies one base from this, so it may be a read error.

The rearrangement uses TRBV10-3 and TRBJ1-1, with D unclear. Sequencing input: peripheral blood. The source is an older woman with primary liver carcinoma and hepatitis B virus infection. CDR3 in amino acids: CAISEWVLRAFF. In DNA form, the CDR3 reads TGTGCCATCAGTGAGTGGGTTCTCCGGGCTTTCTTT.